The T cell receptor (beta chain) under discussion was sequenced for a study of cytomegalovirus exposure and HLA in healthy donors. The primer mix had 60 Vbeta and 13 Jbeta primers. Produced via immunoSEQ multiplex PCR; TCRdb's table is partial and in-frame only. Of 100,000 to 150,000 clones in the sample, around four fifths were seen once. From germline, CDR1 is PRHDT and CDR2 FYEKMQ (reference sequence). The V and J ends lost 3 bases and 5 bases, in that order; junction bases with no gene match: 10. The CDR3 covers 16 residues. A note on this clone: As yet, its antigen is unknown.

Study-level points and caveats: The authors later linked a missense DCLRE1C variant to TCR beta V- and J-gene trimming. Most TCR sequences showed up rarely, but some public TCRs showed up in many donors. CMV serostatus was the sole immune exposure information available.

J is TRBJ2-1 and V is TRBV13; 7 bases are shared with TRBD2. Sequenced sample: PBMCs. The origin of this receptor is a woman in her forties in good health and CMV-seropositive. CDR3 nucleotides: TGTGCCAGCAGCTTTTTGGCTAGCGGAAGGAACAATGAGCAGTTCTTC. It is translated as CASSFLASGRNNEQFF.